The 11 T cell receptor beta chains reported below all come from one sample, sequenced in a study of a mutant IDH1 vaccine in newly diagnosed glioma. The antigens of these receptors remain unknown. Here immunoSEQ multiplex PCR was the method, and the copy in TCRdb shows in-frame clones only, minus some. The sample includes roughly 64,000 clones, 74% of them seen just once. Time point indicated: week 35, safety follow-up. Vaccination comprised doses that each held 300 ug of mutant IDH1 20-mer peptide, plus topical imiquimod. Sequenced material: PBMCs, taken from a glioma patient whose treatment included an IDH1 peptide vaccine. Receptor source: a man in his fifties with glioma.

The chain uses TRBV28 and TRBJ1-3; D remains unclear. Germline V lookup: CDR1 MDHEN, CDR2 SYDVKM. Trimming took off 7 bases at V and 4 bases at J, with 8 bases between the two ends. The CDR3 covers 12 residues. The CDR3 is CASKADGNTIYF. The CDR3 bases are TGTGCCAGCAAAGCAGACGGAAACACCATATATTTT.

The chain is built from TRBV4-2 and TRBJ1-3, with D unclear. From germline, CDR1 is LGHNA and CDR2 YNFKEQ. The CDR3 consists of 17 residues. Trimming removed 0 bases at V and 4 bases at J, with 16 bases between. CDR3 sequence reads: CASSQDGLGGYGNTIYF. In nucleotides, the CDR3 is TGTGCCAGCAGCCAAGATGGTTTGGGAGGGTACGGAAACACCATATATTTT.

The CDR3 DNA sequence: TGTGCCTGGATCGGAGGAGAGAATGAGCAGTTCTTC. Encoded protein: CAWIGGENEQFF. J is TRBJ2-1 and V is TRBV30, with a tentative D call TRBD2 (5 bases). The CDR3 loop spans 12 amino acids. The ends were cut back, 4 bases at V and 7 bases at J, with 11 bases in the middle. Looked up from germline, CDR1 is GTSNPN and CDR2 is SVGIG (reference sequence).

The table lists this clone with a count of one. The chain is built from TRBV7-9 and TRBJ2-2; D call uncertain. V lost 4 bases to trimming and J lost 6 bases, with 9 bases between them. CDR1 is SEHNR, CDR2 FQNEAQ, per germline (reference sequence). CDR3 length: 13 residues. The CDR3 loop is CASSSGLSGELFF. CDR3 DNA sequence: TGTGCCAGCAGCTCAGGCCTCTCCGGGGAGCTGTTTTTT. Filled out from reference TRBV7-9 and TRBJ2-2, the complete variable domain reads DTGVSQNPRHKITKRGQNVTFRCDPISEHNRLYWYRQTLGQGPEFLTYFQNEAQLEKSRLLSDRFSAERPKGSFSTLEIQRTEQGDSAMYLCASSSGLSGELFFGEGSRLTVL.

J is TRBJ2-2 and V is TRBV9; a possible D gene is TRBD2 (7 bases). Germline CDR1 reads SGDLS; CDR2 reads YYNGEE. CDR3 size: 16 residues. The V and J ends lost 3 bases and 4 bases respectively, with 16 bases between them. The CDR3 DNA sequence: TGTGCCAGCAGCGCCAGTGGGGGGGCCGGCACCGGGGAGCTGTTTTTT. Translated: CASSASGGAGTGELFF.

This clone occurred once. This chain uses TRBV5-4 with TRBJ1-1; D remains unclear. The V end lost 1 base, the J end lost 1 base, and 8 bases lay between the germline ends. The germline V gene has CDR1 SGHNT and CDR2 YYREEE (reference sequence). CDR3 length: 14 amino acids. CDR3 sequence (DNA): TGTGCCAGCAGCTTGATGATCCAGAACACTGAAGCTTTCTTT. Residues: CASSLMIQNTEAFF. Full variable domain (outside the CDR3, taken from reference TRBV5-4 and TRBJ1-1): ETGVTQSPTHLIKTRGQQVTLRCSSQSGHNTVSWYQQALGQGPQFIFQYYREEENGRGNFPPRFSGLQFPNYSSELNVNALELDDSALYLCASSLMIQNTEAFFGQGTRLTVV.

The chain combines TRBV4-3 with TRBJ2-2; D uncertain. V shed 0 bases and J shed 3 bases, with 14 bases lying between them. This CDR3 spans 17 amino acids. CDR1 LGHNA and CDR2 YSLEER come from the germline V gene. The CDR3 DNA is TGCGCCAGCAGCCAAGAGTACAACCCTTCGGACACCGGGGAGCTGTTTTTT. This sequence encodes CASSQEYNPSDTGELFF.

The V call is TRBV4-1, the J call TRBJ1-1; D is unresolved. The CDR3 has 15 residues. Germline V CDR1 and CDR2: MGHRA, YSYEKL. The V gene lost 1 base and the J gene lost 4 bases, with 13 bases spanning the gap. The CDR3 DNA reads TGCGCCAGCAGCCAAGGAGTTCCGGGTTCCACTGAAGCTTTCTTT. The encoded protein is CASSQGVPGSTEAFF.

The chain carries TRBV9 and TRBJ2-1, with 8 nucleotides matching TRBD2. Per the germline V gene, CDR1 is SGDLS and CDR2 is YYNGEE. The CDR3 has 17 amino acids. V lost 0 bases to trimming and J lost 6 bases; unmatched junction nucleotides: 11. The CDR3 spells CASSVDLGRGAINEQFF. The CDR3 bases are TGTGCCAGCAGCGTAGATCTAGGGCGGGGGGCTATCAATGAGCAGTTCTTC. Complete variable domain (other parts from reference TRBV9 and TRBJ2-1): DSGVTQTPKHLITATGQRVTLRCSPRSGDLSVYWYQQSLDQGLQFLIQYYNGEERAKGNILERFSAQQFPDLHSELNLSSLELGDSALYFCASSVDLGRGAINEQFFGPGTRLTVL.

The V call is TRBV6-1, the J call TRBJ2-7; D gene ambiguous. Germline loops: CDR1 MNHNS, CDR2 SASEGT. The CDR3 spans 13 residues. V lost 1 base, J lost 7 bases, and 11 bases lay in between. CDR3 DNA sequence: TGTGCCAGCAGTGAAGAGGACCGATGGGAGCAGTACTTC. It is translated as CASSEEDRWEQYF.

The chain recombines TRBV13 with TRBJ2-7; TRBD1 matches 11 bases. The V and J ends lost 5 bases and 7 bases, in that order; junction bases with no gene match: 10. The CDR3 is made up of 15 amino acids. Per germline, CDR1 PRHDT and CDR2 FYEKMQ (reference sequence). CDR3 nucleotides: TGTGCCAGCAGCGCCCGGACAGGGGGCTCGGATGAGCAGTACTTC. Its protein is CASSARTGGSDEQYF.